The 3 T cell receptor beta chains presented below share a single source sample, sequenced in a study of graft-versus-host responses after intestinal transplantation. Repertoires were generated with immunoSEQ multiplex PCR, while TCRdb's copy carries only in-frame clones and drops some. The table shows roughly 80,000 clones, with approximately 92% occurring only once. Sequenced material: PBMCs, taken 98 days after intestinal transplantation. These receptors were taken from a human patient who received an intestinal transplant, so some T cells may come from the graft donor.

This chain's CDR3 is CASSLASDRGLNQPQHF. In DNA form, the CDR3 reads TGTGCCAGCAGCTTGGCCTCGGACAGGGGCCTTAATCAGCCCCAGCATTTT. This chain links TRBV5-6 with TRBJ1-5; 9 bases map to TRBD1. Germline CDR1 reads SGHDT; CDR2 reads YYEEEE. The CDR3 has 17 amino acids. V was pared by 0 bases and J by 4 bases, with 8 bases of the junction left unmatched.

V and J are TRBV6-1 and TRBJ2-1; D is possibly TRBD1 or TRBD2 (5 bases each). V lost 1 base to trimming and J lost 0 bases, with 10 bases between them. Germline V lookup: CDR1 MNHNS, CDR2 SASEGT. CDR3 length: 16 amino acids. CDR3 sequence reads: CASSEVGTHSYNEQFF. The CDR3 DNA sequence: TGTGCCAGCAGTGAAGTCGGGACCCACTCCTACAATGAGCAGTTCTTC.

The chain links TRBV11-2 to TRBJ1-1; 8 bases agree with TRBD1. This CDR3 has 16 amino acids. V was pared by 1 base and J by 1 base, with 5 bases of the junction left unmatched. The germline gives CDR1 SGHAT, CDR2 FQNNGV. CDR3 DNA sequence: TGTGCCAGCAGCTTAGGGGCGGACAGGGCGAACACTGAAGCTTTCTTT. This translates into CASSLGADRANTEAFF.